A selection of T cell receptor beta chains follows, all from one sample in a study of high-grade serous ovarian cancer treatment subgroups. Measured with immunoSEQ multiplex PCR; TCRdb has only the in-frame clones, and not every one. The repertoire has 3,500 to 4,500 clones, roughly four fifths of them found once; the top ten carry roughly 8%. Specimen: tumor tissue. The receptors come from a human donor with high-grade serous ovarian cancer. Each CDR3 is given without its conserved first and last residue. Clone size is given for some rows only: seen once, a few or many times, or a class if the clone is expanded.

abundance: .
j_gene: TRBJ1-4
v_gene: TRBV27
CDR3aa: ASSTMGQGPTNEKLF

abundance: .
j_gene: TRBJ2-1
v_gene: TRBV5-1
CDR3aa: ASSLAKRGPYNEQF

abundance: .
j_gene: TRBJ1-3
v_gene: TRBV10-3
CDR3aa: AISPGTGLGNTIY

abundance: .
j_gene: TRBJ2-3
v_gene: TRBV6-1
CDR3aa: ASRRGGRGDTQY

abundance: .
j_gene: TRBJ1-2
v_gene: TRBV7-2
CDR3aa: ASSPAGEGGYT

abundance: .
j_gene: TRBJ2-3
v_gene: TRBV11-3
CDR3aa: ASSLGSSTDTQY

abundance: few
j_gene: TRBJ1-2
v_gene: TRBV2
CDR3aa: ASSFQGGSGYT

abundance: .
j_gene: TRBJ1-1
v_gene: TRBV5-1
CDR3aa: ASRSPGQENTEAF

abundance: .
j_gene: TRBJ1-5
v_gene: TRBV23-1
CDR3aa: ASRPRDSNQPQH

abundance: .
j_gene: TRBJ1-6
v_gene: TRBV5-1
CDR3aa: ASSRGQAAYNSPLH

abundance: .
j_gene: TRBJ2-3
v_gene: TRBV9
CDR3aa: ASSVGLASTDTQY

abundance: .
j_gene: TRBJ2-5
v_gene: TRBV11-2
CDR3aa: ASSLSVQGNWETQY

abundance: .
j_gene: TRBJ2-5
v_gene: TRBV9
CDR3aa: ASSQSPRAAETQY

abundance: .
j_gene: TRBJ2-1
v_gene: TRBV7-2
CDR3aa: ASSSQWGGGYEQF

abundance: .
j_gene: TRBJ1-1
v_gene: TRBV4-2
CDR3aa: ASSHPTGGVTEAF

abundance: .
j_gene: TRBJ2-3
v_gene: TRBV2
CDR3aa: ASTQGLAGTLTDTQY

abundance: once
j_gene: TRBJ2-2
v_gene: TRBV15
CDR3aa: ATSRAGTGVRTGELF

abundance: .
j_gene: TRBJ2-5
v_gene: TRBV4-3
CDR3aa: ASSQDRDRGDSETQY

abundance: .
j_gene: TRBJ1-5
v_gene: TRBV7-2
CDR3aa: ASSPETESNQPQH

abundance: .
j_gene: TRBJ1-3
v_gene: TRBV5-6
CDR3aa: ASSLGGNSGNTIY

abundance: medium-sized
j_gene: TRBJ1-1
v_gene: TRBV28
CDR3aa: ASSRTWTGNTEAF

abundance: once
j_gene: TRBJ2-7
v_gene: TRBV10-3
CDR3aa: AITEDRGPYEQY

abundance: few
j_gene: TRBJ1-4
v_gene: TRBV25-1
CDR3aa: ASSLRDRSGEKLF

abundance: hyperexpanded
j_gene: TRBJ1-1
v_gene: TRBV7-9
CDR3aa: ASSHPTGGVTEAF

abundance: .
j_gene: TRBJ2-4
v_gene: TRBV5-4
CDR3aa: ASSLGGTGVIAKNIQY

abundance: .
j_gene: TRBJ1-5
v_gene: TRBV19
CDR3aa: ASRDKTRGYNQPQH

abundance: .
j_gene: TRBJ1-3
v_gene: TRBV19
CDR3aa: ASSMDSSGNTIY

abundance: .
j_gene: TRBJ1-1
v_gene: TRBV29-1
CDR3aa: SVSRSGGAGTEAF

abundance: .
j_gene: TRBJ1-2
v_gene: TRBV14
CDR3aa: ASSQGGRSSGGYT

abundance: .
j_gene: TRBJ2-7
v_gene: TRBV28
CDR3aa: ASSLRQGRDEQY

abundance: .
j_gene: TRBJ1-1
v_gene: TRBV18
CDR3aa: ASSPGQGAEAF

abundance: .
j_gene: TRBJ2-3
v_gene: TRBV11-2
CDR3aa: ASALRGQVTDTQY

abundance: .
j_gene: TRBJ1-1
v_gene: TRBV7-6
CDR3aa: ASSFGQGIGDTEAF

abundance: .
j_gene: TRBJ2-1
v_gene: TRBV7-3
CDR3aa: ASSLEGFTYNEQF

abundance: few
j_gene: TRBJ1-2
v_gene: TRBV19
CDR3aa: ASSATGRAFGYT

abundance: .
j_gene: TRBJ2-1
v_gene: TRBV7-2
CDR3aa: ASSDDRGAGNEQF

abundance: .
j_gene: TRBJ1-1
v_gene: TRBV28
CDR3aa: ASSLSQGPEAF

abundance: .
j_gene: TRBJ1-2
v_gene: TRBV7-9
CDR3aa: ASSLDLYRGNGYT

abundance: .
j_gene: TRBJ1-5
v_gene: TRBV19
CDR3aa: ASSIGTTGGFINQPQH

abundance: .
j_gene: TRBJ1-2
v_gene: TRBV10-3
CDR3aa: AISESGTGSGYT

abundance: .
j_gene: TRBJ2-3
v_gene: TRBV5-5
CDR3aa: ASSDRVTDTQY

abundance: .
j_gene: TRBJ1-4
v_gene: TRBV15
CDR3aa: ATSELATNEKLF

abundance: .
j_gene: TRBJ1-1
v_gene: TRBV18
CDR3aa: ASSQLGGNTEAF

abundance: .
j_gene: TRBJ1-1
v_gene: TRBV5-1
CDR3aa: ASSQQGYTEAF

abundance: few
j_gene: TRBJ2-1
v_gene: TRBV28
CDR3aa: ASSLSEGRNEQF

abundance: .
j_gene: TRBJ2-2
v_gene: TRBV7-2
CDR3aa: ASSLTYANTGELF

abundance: .
j_gene: TRBJ1-1
v_gene: TRBV19
CDR3aa: ASSTQENTEAF

abundance: .
j_gene: TRBJ2-3
v_gene: TRBV7-2
CDR3aa: AVSQGATDTQY

abundance: .
j_gene: TRBJ2-7
v_gene: TRBV14
CDR3aa: ASSQDLAGEQY

abundance: few
j_gene: TRBJ1-2
v_gene: TRBV6-1
CDR3aa: ASTPGGIYGYT